This TCR beta chain was identified in a study of T cell repertoires in cytomegalovirus infection (dated by TCRdb to about 2019). Context from the whole study: Donor HLA type was relevant to the analysis, as public TCR beta signatures indicated carriage of CMV infection together with the matching HLA type. General conclusions and limits of the study: The ex vivo response was dominated by HLA-C-restricted CMV-specific TCR beta clonotypes, which also provided the single most frequent clonotype in two of eight donors. Cumulative frequency of public TCR beta family members discriminated carriers of CMV infection plus the relevant HLA type in this cohort and an independent approximately 340-donor cohort.

Details on this clonotype: Its specific antigen is unknown. Within one base of it there is no much larger clone, and no base qualities were kept.

The germline V gene sets CDR1 to SGHAT and CDR2 to FQNNGV. The CDR3 numbers 15 residues from cysteine through phenylalanine. The retained sequence is limited to the CDR3, 45 bases, with the frame set at the first base. V lost 5 bases and J lost 5 bases; the stretch between them is 13 bases long. For sequencing, an Illumina HiSeq 1500 was employed. In-frame beta chains were kept once TCRdb had trimmed the public reads at Q25 with fastp and called clones with MiXCR. One record per CDR3 amino acid sequence lists the most common genes and DNA. The sample data list over 300,000 distinct CDR3 sequences, and 17% of these were observed just once. The ten largest clones capture around 12% of the sample.

This clonotype originated in a human donor in good health (CMV status not recorded). Some clones in this sample may be carry-over from other donors' samples. The chain couples TRBV11-2 to TRBJ1-6; the D segment could be TRBD1, given 5 matching bases. The sequenced sample consisted of PBMCs. CDR3 sequence: CASSRPGVNNSPLHF. The DNA sequence is given as TGTGCCAGCAGCCGGCCGGGGGTTAATAATTCACCCCTCCACTTT.